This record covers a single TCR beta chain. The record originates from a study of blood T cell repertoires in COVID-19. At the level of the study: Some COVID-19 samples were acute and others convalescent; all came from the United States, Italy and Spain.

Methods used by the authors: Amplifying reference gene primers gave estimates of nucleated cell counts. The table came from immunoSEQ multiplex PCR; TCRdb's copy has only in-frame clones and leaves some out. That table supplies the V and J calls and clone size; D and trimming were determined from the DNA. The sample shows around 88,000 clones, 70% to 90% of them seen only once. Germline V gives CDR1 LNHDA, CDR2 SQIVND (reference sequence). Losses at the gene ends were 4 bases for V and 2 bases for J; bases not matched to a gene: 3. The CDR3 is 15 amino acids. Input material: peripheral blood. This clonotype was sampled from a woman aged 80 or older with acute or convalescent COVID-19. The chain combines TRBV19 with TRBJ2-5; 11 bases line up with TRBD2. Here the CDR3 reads CASSTGLAEQETQYF. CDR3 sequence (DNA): TGTGCCAGTAGTACGGGACTAGCGGAGCAAGAGACCCAGTACTTC.